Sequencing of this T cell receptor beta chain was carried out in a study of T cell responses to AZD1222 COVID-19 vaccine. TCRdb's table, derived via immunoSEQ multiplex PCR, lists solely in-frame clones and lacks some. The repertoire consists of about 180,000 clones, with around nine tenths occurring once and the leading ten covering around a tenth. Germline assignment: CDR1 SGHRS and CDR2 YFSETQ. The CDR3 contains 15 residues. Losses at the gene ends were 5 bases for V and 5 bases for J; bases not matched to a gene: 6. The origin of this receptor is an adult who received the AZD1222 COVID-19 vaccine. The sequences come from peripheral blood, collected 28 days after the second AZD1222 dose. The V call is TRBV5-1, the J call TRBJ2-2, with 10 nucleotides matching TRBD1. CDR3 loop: CASSPGQGWTGELFF. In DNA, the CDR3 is TGCGCCAGCAGTCCGGGACAGGGGTGGACCGGGGAGCTGTTTTTT.